Shown below are 9 T cell receptor beta chains from a single sample sequenced in a study of blood T cells in healthy people across ages. A second 7 to 11 cycle PCR used barcoded and J-beta primers. TCRdb fed the 5' RACE reads into MiXCR, producing one record per CDR3 protein. The data contain 1.5 million to 1.8 million distinct CDR3 sequences, 40% to 45% of them seen just once; the ten biggest clones take up 4%. Specimen: blood. These receptors came from a woman younger than 35 in good health.

The chain joins TRBV12-5 to TRBJ2-7, with D possibly TRBD2 on 5 matching bases. CDR3 size: 12 residues. Germline V CDR1 and CDR2: LGHNT, FRNRAP. The V end was cut by 6 bases, the J end by 7 bases, with 13 bases between. The DNA of the CDR3 is TGTGCTAGTGGAAATTTCCGGGGTGAGCAGTACTTC. Protein: CASGNFRGEQYF.

This chain links TRBV6-2 or TRBV6-3 with TRBJ2-1, with TRBD1 matching over 9 bases. Germline CDR1 reads MNHEY; CDR2 reads SVGEGT. The CDR3 is made up of 19 amino acids. V dropped 2 bases and J dropped 3; count of bases not matched to a gene: 14. CDR3 nucleotides: TGTGCCAGCAGTTACGCTGACAGGGGGAGTTTTGGAATCTACAATGAGCAGTTCTTC. Its protein product is CASSYADRGSFGIYNEQFF.

The chain recombines TRBV6-1 with TRBJ2-1, with a weak D call TRBD2 (6 bases). The CDR3 covers 17 residues. Trimming left V 0 bases short and J 0 bases short, with 12 bases between. Looked up from germline, CDR1 is MNHNS and CDR2 is SASEGT. CDR3 sequence reads: CASSEAWGGSSYNEQFF. CDR3 in DNA: TGTGCCAGCAGTGAAGCGTGGGGAGGAAGCTCCTACAATGAGCAGTTCTTC.

The CDR3 DNA sequence: TGCGCCAGCAGCCAAGATGCGAGTCTCTCGGACGAGCAGTACTTC. Residues: CASSQDASLSDEQYF. The rearrangement links TRBV4-1 to TRBJ2-7, with D unclear. The length of the CDR3 is 15 residues. Between the trimmed V and J ends, which lost 0 bases and 5 bases, there was a span of 14 bases. Germline-derived CDR1 and CDR2 are MGHRA and YSYEKL.

This clonotype was picked up a small number of times. The J gene is TRBJ2-5, the V gene TRBV27, with a possible D match to TRBD1 (6 bases). TRBJ2-7 explains the end of the DNA better; the J call may be wrong. This CDR3 has 16 amino acids. Germline-derived CDR1 and CDR2 are MNHEY and SMNVEV (reference sequence). DNA for the CDR3: TGTGCCAGCGGGGGAATGTGGGGGCCTTTGCCCTACGAGCAGTACTTC. Its protein is CASGGMWGPLPYEQYF.

This chain joins TRBV20-1 and TRBJ2-7; unclear D gene. Trimming left V 4 bases short and J 3 bases short, with 7 bases between. Germline-derived CDR1 and CDR2 are DFQATT and SNEGSKA (reference sequence). CDR3 length: 11 amino acids. CDR3 coding DNA: TGCAGTGCTAAAGGAATCTACGAGCAGTACTTC. Its translation is CSAKGIYEQYF.

This rearrangement joins TRBV4-1 to TRBJ2-7, with 7 bases identical to TRBD1. V shed 4 bases, J shed 6 bases, and the junction held 9 bases outside the gene matches. The CDR3 covers 14 residues. From germline, CDR1 is MGHRA and CDR2 YSYEKL. CDR3 in DNA: TGCGCCAGCAGCCTGTTAGAGGGGGCCTGCGAGCAGTACTTC. Translated: CASSLLEGACEQYF.

The V and J genes are TRBV20-1 and TRBJ1-5, with 8 bases that match TRBD1. This CDR3 region has 14 residues. Germline loops: CDR1 DFQATT, CDR2 SNEGSKA (reference sequence). With 0 bases clipped from V and 4 bases from J, the junction kept 2 bases outside the gene matches. This CDR3 reads CSARDGTGNQPQHF. Written as DNA, the CDR3 is TGCAGTGCTAGAGACGGGACAGGAAATCAGCCCCAGCATTTT.

A word on this clonotype: An end of the junction differs from the germline gene, which may be a read error. CDR3 bases: TGCAGTGCCAGAGAGCCCCTAGCGGGGAGGAATGAGCAGTTCTTC. This gives the protein CSAREPLAGRNEQFF. This chain links TRBV20-1 with TRBJ2-1, with 9 bases that match TRBD2. From germline, CDR1 is DFQATT and CDR2 SNEGSKA (reference sequence). The CDR3 contains 15 residues.